Here is one T cell receptor beta chain with its context. This specimen belongs to a study of control samples from healthy donors and cancer patients. Only in-frame clones appear in the TCRdb table, and some are missing; sequencing was by immunoSEQ multiplex PCR. The repertoire holds fewer than 200,000 clones, just over 90% seen once, with roughly 4.3% in the top ten. This CDR3 comprises 16 residues. The germline V gene has CDR1 MNHEY and CDR2 SVGEGT. Trimming left V 3 bases short and J 0 bases short, with 12 bases between. V usage is TRBV6-2 or TRBV6-3 and J usage is TRBJ2-1; D is undetermined. The TCR comes from a woman aged 60-75 years in good health. Material: blood. This CDR3 is CASSYMSHSSYNEQFF. The CDR3 DNA follows: TGTGCCAGCAGTTATATGTCTCATAGCTCCTACAATGAGCAGTTCTTC.